These T cell receptor beta chains were read from a single sample in a study of T-cell memory formation after mild COVID-19. TCRdb reprocessed the 5' RACE reads via MiXCR and lists one record per CDR3 protein. The top ten clones hold about 20% of a sample with roughly 350,000 distinct CDR3 sequences, 12% to 15% of them seen once. Sequencing was carried out using PBMCs or a T cell subset sorted from them (not recorded which). The origin of the receptors is a young man who had mild COVID-19 (a few samples of this study predate the infection). Cell type and time point are not known. Both conserved end residues are trimmed from each CDR3. The order of the fields is V gene, CDR3 protein.

TRBV4-3 | ASSQEIGQTGSTEAF
TRBV27 | ASSFRLQGVEY
TRBV4-2 | ASSPTEDTGELF
TRBV20-1 | SASRTGVGDTQY
TRBV20-1 | SSGDLQETQY
TRBV4-1 | ASSHRWVVGVNQPQH
TRBV28 | ASSSREDRAREKLF
TRBV6-5 | ASKRTGGQEQF
TRBV5-5 | ASSLVRGRSSPLH
TRBV6-5 | ASSGGTGSVTGELF
TRBV11-2 | AITPPGAETQY
TRBV7-3 | ASSSLAGAELGELF
TRBV7-8 | ASSMDRASNEQY
TRBV12-3/TRBV12-4 | ASSFLGPNTEAF
TRBV7-2 | ASSLIPLWGYGYT
TRBV6-5 | ASTYNGIGKGETQY
TRBV24-1 | ATSDSDIYGYT
TRBV7-2 | ASSLALSGGKTQY
TRBV7-6 | ASSPRQAGNTGELF
TRBV12-3/TRBV12-4 | ASSFLAGSDTQY
TRBV1 | TSSQVGYTGELF
TRBV11-2 | ASSLIYTGELF